The T cell receptor beta chain described here comes from a study of blood T cell repertoires in COVID-19. Study information: The United States, Italy and Spain supplied acute and convalescent COVID-19 samples. From T cells, B-cell-depleted T cells, or PBMCs came the material, which was cDNA or gDNA.

Methods used by the authors: Reference gene primer amplification in the assay estimated nucleated cell counts. Libraries were prepared by immunoSEQ multiplex PCR; TCRdb keeps only in-frame clonotypes and omits some of them. The D gene and trimming were derived from the DNA, and the V and J assignments and clone size from that table. The sample contains hundreds of thousands of clones, around 87% of which appear only once. Germline assignment: CDR1 MNHNY and CDR2 SVGAGI (reference sequence). The CDR3 sequence is 17 residues long. With V trimmed by 5 bases and J by 3 bases, 10 bases remained unmatched.

The chain employs TRBV6-6 and TRBJ2-2; 9 bases map to TRBD1. This clonotype was sampled from a woman aged 40 to 49 who had recovered from COVID-19. Sequencing used peripheral blood. The CDR3 nucleotides are TGTGCCAGCAGTCACACAGGGGGCGCCTGGGACACCGGGGAGCTGTTTTTT. This translates into CASSHTGGAWDTGELFF.